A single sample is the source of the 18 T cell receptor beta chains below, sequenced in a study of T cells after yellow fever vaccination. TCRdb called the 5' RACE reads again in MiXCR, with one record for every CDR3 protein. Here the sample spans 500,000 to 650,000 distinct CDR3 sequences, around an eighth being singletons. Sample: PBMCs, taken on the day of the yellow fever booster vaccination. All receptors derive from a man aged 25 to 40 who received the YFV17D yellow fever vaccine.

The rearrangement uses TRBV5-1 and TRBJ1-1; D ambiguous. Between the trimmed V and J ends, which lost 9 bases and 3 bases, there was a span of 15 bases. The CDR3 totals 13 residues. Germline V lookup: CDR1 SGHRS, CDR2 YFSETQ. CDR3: CATRILGDTEAFF. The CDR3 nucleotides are TGCGCCACCAGGATCCTGGGAGACACTGAAGCTTTCTTT.

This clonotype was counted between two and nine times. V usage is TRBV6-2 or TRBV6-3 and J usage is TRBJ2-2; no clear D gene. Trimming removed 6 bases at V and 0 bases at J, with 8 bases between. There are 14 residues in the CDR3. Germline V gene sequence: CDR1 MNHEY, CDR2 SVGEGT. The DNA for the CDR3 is TGTGCCAGCAGAACTACCGCGAACACCGGGGAGCTGTTTTTT. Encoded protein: CASRTTANTGELFF.

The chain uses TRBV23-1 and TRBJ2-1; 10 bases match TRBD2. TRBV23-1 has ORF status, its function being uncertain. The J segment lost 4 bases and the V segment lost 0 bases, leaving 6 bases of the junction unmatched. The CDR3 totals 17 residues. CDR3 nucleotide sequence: TGCGCCAGCAGTCAATCCGGGGCTAGCGGGAGTTACAATGAGCAGTTCTTC. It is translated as CASSQSGASGSYNEQFF.

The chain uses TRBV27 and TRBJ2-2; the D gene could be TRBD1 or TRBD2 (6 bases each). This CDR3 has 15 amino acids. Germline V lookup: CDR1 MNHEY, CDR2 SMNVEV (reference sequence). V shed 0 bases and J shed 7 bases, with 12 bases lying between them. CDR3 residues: CASSLSQGGYGELFF. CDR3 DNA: TGTGCCAGCAGTTTATCACAGGGAGGCTACGGGGAGCTGTTTTTT.

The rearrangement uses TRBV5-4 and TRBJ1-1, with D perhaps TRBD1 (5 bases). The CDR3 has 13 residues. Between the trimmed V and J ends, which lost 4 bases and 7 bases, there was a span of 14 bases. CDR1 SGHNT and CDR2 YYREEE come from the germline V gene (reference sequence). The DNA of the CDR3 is TGTGCCAGCAGCCCCATGGGTAGGGGTGAAGCTTTCTTT. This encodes CASSPMGRGEAFF. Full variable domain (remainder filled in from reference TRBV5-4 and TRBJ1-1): ETGVTQSPTHLIKTRGQQVTLRCSSQSGHNTVSWYQQALGQGPQFIFQYYREEENGRGNFPPRFSGLQFPNYSSELNVNALELDDSALYLCASSPMGRGEAFFGQGTRLTVV.

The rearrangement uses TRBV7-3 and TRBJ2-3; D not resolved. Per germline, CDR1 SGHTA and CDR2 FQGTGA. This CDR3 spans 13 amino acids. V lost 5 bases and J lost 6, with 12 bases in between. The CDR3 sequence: CASSHRDGDTQYF. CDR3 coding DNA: TGTGCCAGCAGCCACCGAGATGGGGATACGCAGTATTTT.

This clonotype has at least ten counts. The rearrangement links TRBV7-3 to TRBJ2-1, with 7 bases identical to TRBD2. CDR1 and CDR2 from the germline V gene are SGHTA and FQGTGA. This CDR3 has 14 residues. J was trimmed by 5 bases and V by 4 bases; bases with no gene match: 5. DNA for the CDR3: TGTGCCAGCAGCTCAGCGGGATGGGACAATGAGCAGTTCTTC. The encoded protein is CASSSAGWDNEQFF.

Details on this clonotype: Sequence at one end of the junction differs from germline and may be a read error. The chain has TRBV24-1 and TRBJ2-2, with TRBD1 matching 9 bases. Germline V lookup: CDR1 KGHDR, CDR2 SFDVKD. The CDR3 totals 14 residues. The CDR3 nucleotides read TGTGCCACCAGACAGGGGGCGAACGCCGGGGAGCTGTTTTTT. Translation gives CATRQGANAGELFF.

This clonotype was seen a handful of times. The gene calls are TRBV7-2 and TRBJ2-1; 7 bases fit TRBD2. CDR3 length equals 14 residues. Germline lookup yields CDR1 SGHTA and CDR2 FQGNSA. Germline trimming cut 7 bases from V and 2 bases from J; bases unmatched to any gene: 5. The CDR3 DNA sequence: TGTGCCAGCACCCTCGGACTAGCCTACAATGAGCAGTTCTTC. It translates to CASTLGLAYNEQFF. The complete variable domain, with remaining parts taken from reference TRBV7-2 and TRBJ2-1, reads GAGVSQSPSNKVTEKGKDVELRCDPISGHTALYWYRQSLGQGLEFLIYFQGNSAPDKSGLPSDRFSAERTGGSVSTLTIQRTQQEDSAVYLCASTLGLAYNEQFFGPGTRLTVL.

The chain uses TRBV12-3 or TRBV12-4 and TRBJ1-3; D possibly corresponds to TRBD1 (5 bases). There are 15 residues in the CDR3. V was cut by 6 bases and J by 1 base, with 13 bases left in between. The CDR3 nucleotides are TGTGCCAGCAGGCCCCTTGGGGCATCTGGAAACACCATATATTTT. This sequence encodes CASRPLGASGNTIYF.

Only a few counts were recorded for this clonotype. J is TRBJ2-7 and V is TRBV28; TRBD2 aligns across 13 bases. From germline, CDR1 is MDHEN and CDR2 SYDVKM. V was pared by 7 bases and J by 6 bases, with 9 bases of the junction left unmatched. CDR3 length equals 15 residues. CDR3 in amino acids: CASNQLGLAGAEQYF. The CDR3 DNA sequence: TGTGCCAGCAACCAACTCGGACTAGCGGGGGCCGAGCAGTACTTC.

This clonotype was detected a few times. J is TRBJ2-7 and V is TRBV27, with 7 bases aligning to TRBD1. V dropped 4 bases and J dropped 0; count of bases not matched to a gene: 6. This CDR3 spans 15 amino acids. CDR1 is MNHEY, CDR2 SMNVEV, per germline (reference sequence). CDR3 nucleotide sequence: TGTGCCAGCAGTTCCAACCGGGACAGCTCCTACGAGCAGTACTTC. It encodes CASSSNRDSSYEQYF.

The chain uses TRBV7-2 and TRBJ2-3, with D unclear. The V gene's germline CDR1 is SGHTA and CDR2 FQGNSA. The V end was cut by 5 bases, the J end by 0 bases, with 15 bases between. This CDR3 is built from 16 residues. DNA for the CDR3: TGTGCCAGCAGCCCGCAGCCTCTAACAAGCACAGATACGCAGTATTTT. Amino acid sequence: CASSPQPLTSTDTQYF.

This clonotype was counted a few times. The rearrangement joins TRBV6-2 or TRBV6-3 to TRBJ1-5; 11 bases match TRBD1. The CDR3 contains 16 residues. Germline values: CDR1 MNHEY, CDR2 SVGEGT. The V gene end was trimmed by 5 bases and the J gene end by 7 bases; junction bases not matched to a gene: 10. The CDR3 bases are TGTGCCAGCAGTCCTCTCGGGGACAGGGGGAGACAGCCCCAGCATTTT. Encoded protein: CASSPLGDRGRQPQHF.

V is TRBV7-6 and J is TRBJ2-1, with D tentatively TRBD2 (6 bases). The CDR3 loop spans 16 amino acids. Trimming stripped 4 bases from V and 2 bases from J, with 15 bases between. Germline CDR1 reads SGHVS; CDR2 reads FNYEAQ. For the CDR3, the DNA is TGTGCCAGCAGCTCTGTGCTGGGACTGACCTACAATGAGCAGTTCTTC. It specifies CASSSVLGLTYNEQFF.

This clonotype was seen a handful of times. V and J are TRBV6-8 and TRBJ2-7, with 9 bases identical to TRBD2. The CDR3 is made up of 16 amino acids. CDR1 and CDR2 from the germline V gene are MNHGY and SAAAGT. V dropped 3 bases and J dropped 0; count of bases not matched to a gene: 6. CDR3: CASSYPLAGPSYEQYF. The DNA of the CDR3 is TGTGCCAGCAGTTATCCTCTAGCGGGACCCTCCTACGAGCAGTACTTC.

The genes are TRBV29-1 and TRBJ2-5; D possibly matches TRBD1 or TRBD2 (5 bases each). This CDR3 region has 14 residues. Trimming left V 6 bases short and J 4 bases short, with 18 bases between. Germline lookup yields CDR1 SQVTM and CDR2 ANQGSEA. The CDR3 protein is CSVDSGTQSETQYF. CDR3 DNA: TGCAGCGTGGACTCCGGGACCCAATCAGAGACCCAGTACTTC. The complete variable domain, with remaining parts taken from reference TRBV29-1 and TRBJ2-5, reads SAVISQKPSRDICQRGTSLTIQCQVDSQVTMMFWYRQQPGQSLTLIATANQGSEATYESGFVIDKFPISRPNLTFSTLTVSNMSPEDSSIYLCSVDSGTQSETQYFGPGTRLLVL.

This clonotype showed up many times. In DNA, the CDR3 is TGTGCCAGCAGCCGGTCTAGCGGAGACACCGGGGAGCTGTTTTTT. Translation: CASSRSSGDTGELFF. The chain carries TRBV5-6 and TRBJ2-2, with 7 bases fitting TRBD2. J lost 3 bases, V lost 4 bases, and 6 bases had no gene match. CDR1 is SGHDT and CDR2 is YYEEEE in the germline V gene. The CDR3 totals 15 residues.